The 17 T cell receptor beta chains presented below share a single source sample, sequenced in a study of T-cell reconstitution after alpha-beta-depleted transplantation in children (dated by TCRdb to 2016 to 2017). Libraries were built with PCR. Sequencing relied on an Illumina HiSeq 2500. Molecular barcoding was employed in the preparation of TCR libraries, with unique molecular identifiers being used to normalize TCRbeta repertoire quantification. TCRdb reworked the public reads: Q25 trimming with fastp, MiXCR clone assembly, productive beta chains retained. Rows are combined by CDR3 protein, so each entry shows the most common genes and DNA. The sample yields 490,000 or so distinct CDR3 sequences; under 15% were counted once. More than 5.5% of the sample belongs to the ten largest clones. The input for sequencing was PBMCs from the stem cell graft donor, taken from the stem cell graft. The receptors here all came from a human donor who donated a stem cell graft to a child with combined immunodeficiency.

The chain has TRBV27 and TRBJ2-3, with a weak D call TRBD2 (6 bases). Trimming removed 6 bases from V and 2 bases from J, with 15 bases in between. Germline V lookup: CDR1 MNHEY, CDR2 SMNVEV (reference sequence). The length of the CDR3 is 15 residues. CDR3 sequence reads: CASSRRGRATDTQYF. CDR3 sequence (DNA): TGTGCCAGCAGCCGGAGGGGCCGGGCCACAGATACGCAGTATTTT.

V is TRBV4-3 and J is TRBJ2-5; D is unclear. The CDR3 sequence is 14 residues long. Germline-derived CDR1 and CDR2 are LGHNA and YSLEER. The germline V and J ends were trimmed by 1 base and 4 bases, with 10 bases remaining between them. CDR3 residues: CASSQVLGSETQYF. In DNA, the CDR3 is TGCGCCAGCAGCCAAGTTTTGGGTTCAGAGACCCAGTACTTC.

The CDR3 here is CASSLSIAGEKQETQYF. In DNA form, the CDR3 reads TGTGCCAGCAGCTTGTCCATAGCGGGGGAGAAACAAGAGACCCAGTACTTC. The V and J genes are TRBV7-6 and TRBJ2-5; TRBD2 agrees at 9 bases. CDR3 length: 17 residues. The trim removed 3 bases at V and 2 bases at J, leaving 10 bases unmatched. Germline loops: CDR1 SGHVS, CDR2 FNYEAQ.

This clonotype has just a few counts. The chain combines TRBV29-1 with TRBJ2-7; a possible D gene is TRBD1 (6 bases). The V gene lost 6 bases and the J gene lost 0 bases, with 15 bases spanning the gap. The length of the CDR3 is 14 residues. CDR1 is SQVTM, CDR2 ANQGSEA, per germline. CDR3 sequence (DNA): TGCAGCGTGTCCGGGACACCAAGCTCCTACGAGCAGTACTTC. Residues: CSVSGTPSSYEQYF.

This clonotype was seen a few times. V is TRBV6-1 and J is TRBJ2-1; D might be TRBD2 (7 bases). V lost 6 bases and J lost 2, with 17 bases in between. The CDR3 contains 16 residues. Germline assignment: CDR1 MNHNS and CDR2 SASEGT. CDR3 sequence: CASSPEGGLTYNEQFF. For the CDR3, the DNA is TGTGCCAGCAGCCCCGAGGGGGGGCTAACCTACAATGAGCAGTTCTTC.

This clonotype was picked up a small number of times. This chain links TRBV20-1 with TRBJ2-5; D call uncertain. The germline V and J ends were trimmed by 2 bases and 5 bases, with 15 bases remaining between them. Germline V gene data show CDR1 as DFQATT and CDR2 as SNEGSKA (reference sequence). This CDR3 contains 14 residues. The chain's CDR3 is CSARLYKGSETQYF. The CDR3 bases are TGCAGTGCTAGACTCTATAAAGGGTCGGAGACCCAGTACTTC.

This clonotype appeared a few times. This CDR3 is CASRYGGGLNTEAFF. The CDR3 region has the DNA TGTGCCAGCCGATATGGGGGAGGACTGAACACTGAAGCTTTCTTT. The chain is built from TRBV28 and TRBJ1-1; a weak D match, TRBD1 (5 bases). V lost 8 bases to trimming and J lost 0 bases, with 16 bases between them. This CDR3 spans 15 amino acids. Germline assignment: CDR1 MDHEN and CDR2 SYDVKM.

The chain couples TRBV9 to TRBJ2-5; TRBD2 matches at 11 bases. J gave up 5 bases and V 4 bases, and 10 bases lay outside the gene matches. Germline CDR1 SGDLS, CDR2 YYNGEE. The CDR3 runs to 16 residues. CDR3 DNA sequence: TGTGCCAGCAGCCGATATAGCGGGGGGGAATGGGAGACCCAGTACTTC. It is translated as CASSRYSGGEWETQYF.

V usage is TRBV20-1 and J usage is TRBJ2-1; D is uncertain. Germline-derived CDR1 and CDR2 are DFQATT and SNEGSKA (reference sequence). The CDR3 has 17 amino acids. Trimming removed 6 bases at V and 3 bases at J, with 24 bases between. CDR3 coding DNA: TGCAGTGCGACCCCCCTAGATAGAGTGGCGTACTACAATGAGCAGTTCTTC. It encodes CSATPLDRVAYYNEQFF.

The rearrangement uses TRBV11-2 and TRBJ1-1, with 9 bases identical to TRBD1. The CDR3 sequence is 14 residues long. With V trimmed by 5 bases and J by 3 bases, 4 bases remained unmatched. Germline CDR1 SGHAT, CDR2 FQNNGV. The CDR3 sequence: CASSAGQGYTEAFF. In DNA, the CDR3 is TGTGCCAGCAGCGCGGGACAGGGCTACACTGAAGCTTTCTTT. The full variable domain, rest sourced from reference TRBV11-2 and TRBJ1-1, is EAGVAQSPRYKIIEKRQSVAFWCNPISGHATLYWYQQILGQGPKLLIQFQNNGVVDDSQLPKDRFSAERLKGVDSTLKIQPAKLEDSAVYLCASSAGQGYTEAFFGQGTRLTVV.

This clonotype was counted between two and nine times. The V gene is TRBV5-1, the J gene TRBJ2-7; D is uncertain. Per germline, CDR1 SGHRS and CDR2 YFSETQ. Trimming removed 2 bases at V and 1 base at J, with 13 bases between. This CDR3 contains 15 residues. For the CDR3, the DNA is TGCGCCAGCAGCTTATTGGCTCCAATTTCCTACGAGCAGTACTTC. Translated: CASSLLAPISYEQYF.

As concerns this clonotype: A single base separates this from a much larger clone, so it may be a read error. This chain's CDR3 is CACSQDRLAGAPDTQYF. The CDR3 DNA follows: TGTGCCTGCAGCCAAGACCGGCTAGCGGGAGCCCCAGATACGCAGTATTTT. The rearrangement uses TRBV3-1 and TRBJ2-3; 10 bases are shared with TRBD2. CDR3 length: 17 residues. Germline V gene sequence: CDR1 LGHDT, CDR2 YNNKEL (reference sequence).

The J gene is TRBJ2-7, the V gene TRBV18, with D unclear. The CDR3 covers 14 residues. Germline V CDR1 and CDR2: KGHSH, LQKENI. Trimming pared 3 bases from V and 7 bases from J, leaving 16 bases between. DNA of the CDR3: TGTGCCAGCTCACCGATCGGAGCTGTGGGGGAGCAGTACTTC. This sequence encodes CASSPIGAVGEQYF.

Ten or more counts support this clonotype. The chain recombines TRBV20-1 with TRBJ2-7; D is undetermined. The V gene's germline CDR1 is DFQATT and CDR2 SNEGSKA (reference sequence). CDR3 length: 13 residues. The V end was cut by 0 bases, the J end by 3 bases, with 9 bases between. CDR3 region: CSARDLVGYEQYF. Written as DNA, the CDR3 is TGCAGTGCTAGAGATCTGGTCGGCTACGAGCAGTACTTC.

This clonotype appeared a few times. J is TRBJ2-6 and V is TRBV6-2 or TRBV6-3; unclear D gene. The V gene's germline CDR1 is MNHEY and CDR2 SVGEGT. Trimming pared 10 bases from V and 0 bases from J, leaving 13 bases between. The CDR3 is 15 amino acids. Written as DNA, the CDR3 is TGTGCCACCCTCAGGTCCCACTCTGGGGCCAACGTCCTGACTTTC. Translated, it gives CATLRSHSGANVLTF.

This clonotype has ten or more counts. The chain joins TRBV12-3 or TRBV12-4 to TRBJ2-7; D might be TRBD2 (5 bases). There are 16 residues in the CDR3. Trimming pared 6 bases from V and 2 bases from J, leaving 20 bases between. The CDR3, as DNA: TGTGCCAGCAGCCCCGAGGACTGGTACTCCGCCTACGAGCAGTACTTC. Translated: CASSPEDWYSAYEQYF.

The genes are TRBV5-1 and TRBJ1-4; TRBD1 is a possible D gene (6 bases). Germline values: CDR1 SGHRS, CDR2 YFSETQ. CDR3 length: 18 amino acids. V lost 3 bases to trimming and J lost 7 bases, with 25 bases between them. The CDR3: CASSSIPGHLKTGEKLFF. CDR3 DNA: TGCGCCAGCAGCTCCATTCCGGGACACCTGAAGACTGGTGAAAAACTGTTTTTT. The whole variable domain, filled in from reference TRBV5-1 and TRBJ1-4, reads KAGVTQTPRYLIKTRGQQVTLSCSPISGHRSVSWYQQTPGQGLQFLFEYFSETQRNKGNFPGRFSGRQFSNSRSEMNVSTLELGDSALYLCASSSIPGHLKTGEKLFFGSGTQLSVL.